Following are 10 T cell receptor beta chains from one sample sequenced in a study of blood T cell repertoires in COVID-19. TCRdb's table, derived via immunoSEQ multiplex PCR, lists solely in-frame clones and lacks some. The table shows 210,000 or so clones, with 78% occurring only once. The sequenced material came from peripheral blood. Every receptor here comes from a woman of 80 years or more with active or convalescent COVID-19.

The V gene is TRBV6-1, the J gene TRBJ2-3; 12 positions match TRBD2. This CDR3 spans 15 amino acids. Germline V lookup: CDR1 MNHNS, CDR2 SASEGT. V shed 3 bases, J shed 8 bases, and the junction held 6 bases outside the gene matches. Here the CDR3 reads CASSETSGRGGTQYF. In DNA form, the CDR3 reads TGTGCCAGCAGTGAGACTAGCGGGAGAGGGGGTACGCAGTATTTT.

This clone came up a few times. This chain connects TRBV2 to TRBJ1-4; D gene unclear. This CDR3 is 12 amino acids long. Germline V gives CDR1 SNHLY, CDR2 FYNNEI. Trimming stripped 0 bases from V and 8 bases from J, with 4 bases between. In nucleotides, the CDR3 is TGTGCCAGCAGTGAAGCCCTGGAAAAACTGTTTTTT. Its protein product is CASSEALEKLFF.

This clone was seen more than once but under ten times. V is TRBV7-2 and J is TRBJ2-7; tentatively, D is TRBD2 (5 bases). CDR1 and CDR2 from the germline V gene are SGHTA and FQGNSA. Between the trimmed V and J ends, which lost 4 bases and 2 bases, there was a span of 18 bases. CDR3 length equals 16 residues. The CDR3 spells CASSSQRKTGTYEQYF. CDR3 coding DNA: TGTGCCAGCAGCTCGCAGCGTAAGACGGGAACCTACGAGCAGTACTTC.

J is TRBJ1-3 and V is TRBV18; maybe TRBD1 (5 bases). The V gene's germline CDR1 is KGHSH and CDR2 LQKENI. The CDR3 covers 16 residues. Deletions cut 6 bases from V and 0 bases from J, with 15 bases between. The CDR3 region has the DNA TGTGCCAGCTCCCTGGGCGGGGGGAGCTCTGGAAACACCATATATTTT. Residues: CASSLGGGSSGNTIYF.

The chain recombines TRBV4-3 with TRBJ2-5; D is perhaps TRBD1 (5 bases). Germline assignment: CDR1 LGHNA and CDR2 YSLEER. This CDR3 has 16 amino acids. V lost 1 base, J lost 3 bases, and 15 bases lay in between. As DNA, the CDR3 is TGCGCCAGCAGCCAAGTACACGACAGAGGAGAAGAGACCCAGTACTTC. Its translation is CASSQVHDRGEETQYF.

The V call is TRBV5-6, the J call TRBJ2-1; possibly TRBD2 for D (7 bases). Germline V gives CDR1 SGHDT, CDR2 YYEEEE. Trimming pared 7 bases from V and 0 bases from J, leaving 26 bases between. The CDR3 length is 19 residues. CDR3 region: CASSGGRLYSPTSYNEQFF. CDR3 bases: TGTGCCAGCTCGGGGGGCAGGTTATACTCTCCTACCTCCTACAATGAGCAGTTCTTC.

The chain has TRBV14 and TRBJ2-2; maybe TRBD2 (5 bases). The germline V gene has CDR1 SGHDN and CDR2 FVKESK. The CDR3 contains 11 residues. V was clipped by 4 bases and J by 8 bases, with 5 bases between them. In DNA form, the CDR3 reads TGTGCCAGCAGCCCGGGGGGGGAGCTGTTTTTT. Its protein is CASSPGGELFF. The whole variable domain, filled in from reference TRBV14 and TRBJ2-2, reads EAGVTQFPSHSVIEKGQTVTLRCDPISGHDNLYWYRRVMGKEIKFLLHFVKESKQDESGMPNNRFLAERTGGTYSTLKVQPAELEDSGVYFCASSPGGELFFGEGSRLTVL.

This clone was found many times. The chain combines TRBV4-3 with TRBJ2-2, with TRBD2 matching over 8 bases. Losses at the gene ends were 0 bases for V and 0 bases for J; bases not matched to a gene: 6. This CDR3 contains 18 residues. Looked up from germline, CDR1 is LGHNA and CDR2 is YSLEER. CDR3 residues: CASSQDRAGGSNTGELFF. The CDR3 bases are TGCGCCAGCAGCCAAGATCGCGCGGGGGGCTCGAACACCGGGGAGCTGTTTTTT.

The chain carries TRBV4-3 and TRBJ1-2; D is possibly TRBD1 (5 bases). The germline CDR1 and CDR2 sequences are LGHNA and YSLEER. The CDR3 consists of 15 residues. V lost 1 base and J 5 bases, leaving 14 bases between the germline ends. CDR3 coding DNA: TGCGCCAGCAGCCAAGCCGGGGGGGACCCTTATGGCTACACCTTC. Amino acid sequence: CASSQAGGDPYGYTF.

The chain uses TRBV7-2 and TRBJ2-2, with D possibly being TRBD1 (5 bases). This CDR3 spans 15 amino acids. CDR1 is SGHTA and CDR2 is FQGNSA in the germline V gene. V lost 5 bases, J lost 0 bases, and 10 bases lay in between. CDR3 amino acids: CASSPQASNTGELFF. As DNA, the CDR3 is TGTGCCAGCAGCCCACAGGCCTCGAACACCGGGGAGCTGTTTTTT. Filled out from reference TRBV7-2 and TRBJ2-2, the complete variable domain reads GAGVSQSPSNKVTEKGKDVELRCDPISGHTALYWYRQSLGQGLEFLIYFQGNSAPDKSGLPSDRFSAERTGGSVSTLTIQRTQQEDSAVYLCASSPQASNTGELFFGEGSRLTVL.